The clone carrying this T cell receptor (beta chain) came up many times. Unique molecular identifiers featured in how the TCRbeta library was prepared. TCRdb itself ran the PCR reads through MiXCR, one entry per CDR3 protein. The profile shows 250,000 to 350,000 distinct CDR3 sequences, approximately 9.8% of them singletons. This sample was included in a study of T-cell reconstitution after alpha-beta-depleted transplantation in children. V lost 1 base and J 1 base, leaving 7 bases between the germline ends. Germline loops: CDR1 SGHTA, CDR2 FQGNSA. The CDR3 totals 14 residues. The source is a human donor who donated a stem cell graft to a child with SCID. Sequencing used PBMCs from the stem cell graft donor, obtained from the stem cell graft. This chain connects TRBV7-2 to TRBJ1-2; possible D gene TRBD1, 6 bases. The CDR3 DNA follows: TGTGCCAGCAGCTTAGTAGGGGGTAACTATGGCTACACCTTC. Translating gives CASSLVGGNYGYTF.